The 8 T cell receptor beta chains in this list originate from one sample, sequenced in a study of T cells in Graves' hyperthyroidism and ophthalmopathy. Amplified TCR beta CDR3 regions came from RNA transcripts. In the first-round RT-PCR of the TCR CDR3, the HTBI primer set was used. TCRdb itself ran the multiplex PCR reads through MiXCR, one entry per CDR3 protein. The data show 96,000 or so distinct CDR3 sequences, roughly half seen once. Sequencing was performed on blood. These receptors came from a woman between 40 and 55 years old with Graves' hyperthyroidism.

The rearrangement links TRBV29-1 to TRBJ1-5; the D is unclear. Germline V gene lookup returns CDR1 SQVTM and CDR2 ANQGSEA. The CDR3 has 11 amino acids. The V gene lost 2 bases and the J gene lost 14 bases, with 13 bases spanning the gap. CDR3 region: CSVELGTYEHF. The CDR3, as DNA: TGCAGCGTTGAATTGGGAACCTACGAGCATTTT.

The sample holds many counts of this clonotype. This rearrangement joins TRBV7-3 to TRBJ1-1; D not certain. CDR3 length equals 14 residues. Trimming left V 2 bases short and J 1 base short, with 8 bases between. In germline, CDR1 is SGHTA, CDR2 FQGTGA. As DNA, the CDR3 is TGTGCCAGCAGCTTAGGTGGTTCGAACACTGAAGCTTTCTTT. Its translation is CASSLGGSNTEAFF.

This clonotype was observed many times. The genes are TRBV19 and TRBJ1-1; 7 positions agree with TRBD1. V was clipped by 6 bases and J by 6 bases; unmatched bases: 7. The germline CDR1 and CDR2 sequences are LNHDA and SQIVND (reference sequence). This CDR3 comprises 13 residues. CDR3 DNA: TGTGCCAGTAGCCGACAGGGACCCTCTGAAGCTTTCTTT. Protein product: CASSRQGPSEAFF.

This clonotype came up many times. The chain recombines TRBV19 with TRBJ2-5, with 7 bases lining up with TRBD2. V dropped 3 bases and J dropped 4; count of bases not matched to a gene: 5. From germline, CDR1 is LNHDA and CDR2 SQIVND (reference sequence). There are 14 residues in the CDR3. The CDR3 protein is CASSIRGSTETQYF. CDR3 DNA sequence: TGTGCCAGTAGTATCCGCGGGAGCACAGAGACCCAGTACTTC.

This clonotype was seen at least ten times. The chain uses TRBV24-1 and TRBJ1-5, with 7 bases fitting TRBD1. V shed 3 bases and J 3 bases; nucleotides not matched to a gene: 4. The CDR3 loop spans 15 amino acids. Germline V gene lookup returns CDR1 KGHDR and CDR2 SFDVKD. The CDR3 region has the DNA TGTGCCACCAGTGATGCCGGGACAGACAATCAGCCCCAGCATTTT. Amino acid sequence: CATSDAGTDNQPQHF.

The V call is TRBV7-2, the J call TRBJ1-2; D is perhaps TRBD1 (6 bases). The CDR3 loop spans 16 amino acids. Trimming shortened V by 6 bases and J by 2 bases, and 19 bases separated the two germline ends. The V gene's germline CDR1 is SGHTA and CDR2 FQGNSA. CDR3 DNA sequence: TGTGCCAGCAGTACGGGGACCAGGGGCGTGAACTATGGCTACACCTTC. This translates into CASSTGTRGVNYGYTF.

This clonotype has at least ten counts. The rearrangement joins TRBV20-1 to TRBJ1-6; D call uncertain. The germline V and J ends were trimmed by 4 bases and 10 bases, with 20 bases remaining between them. The CDR3 sequence is 15 residues long. Germline V gene sequence: CDR1 DFQATT, CDR2 SNEGSKA (reference sequence). The CDR3 here is CSAIDRGAGDSPLHF. For the CDR3, the DNA is TGCAGTGCTATTGACCGCGGTGCGGGTGACTCACCCCTCCACTTT.

The rearrangement links TRBV7-9 to TRBJ2-5; 9 positions match TRBD1. J was trimmed by 5 bases and V by 6 bases; bases with no gene match: 10. The V gene's germline CDR1 is SEHNR and CDR2 FQNEAQ (reference sequence). The CDR3 contains 15 residues. This chain's CDR3 is CASSAGTGNRETQYF. The CDR3 DNA is TGTGCCAGCAGTGCCGGGACAGGGAATCGGGAGACCCAGTACTTC.